What follows are 5 T cell receptor beta chains derived from one specimen sequenced in a study of cytomegalovirus exposure and HLA in healthy donors. TCRdb keeps only in-frame clones here, not all; method: immunoSEQ multiplex PCR. The sample shows tens of thousands of clones, about 88% of them seen only once. The material sequenced was PBMCs. Source of these receptors: a woman in her twenties or thirties in good health and CMV-seronegative.

The chain couples TRBV2 to TRBJ2-2; weak D call: TRBD2 (5 bases). V lost 7 bases, J lost 1 base, and 7 bases lay in between. Germline CDR1 reads SNHLY; CDR2 reads FYNNEI. This CDR3 spans 13 amino acids. The CDR3 DNA reads TGTGCCAGCAAGAGGGTGAACACCGGGGAGCTGTTTTTT. As protein: CASKRVNTGELFF.

As concerns this clone: The junction shows a germline mismatch at one end, possibly a read error. The chain uses TRBV11-3 and TRBJ1-2; 10 nucleotides line up with TRBD1. The CDR3 runs 17 residues. Per germline, CDR1 SGHNT and CDR2 YENEEA. CDR3: CASSLDWPGQGNYGYTF. DNA for the CDR3: TGCGCCAGCAGCTTAGATTGGCCGGGACAGGGGAACTATGGCTACACCTTC. The complete variable domain, with remaining parts taken from reference TRBV11-3 and TRBJ1-2, reads EAGVVQSPRYKIIEKKQPVAFWCNPISGHNTLYWYLQNLGQGPELLIRYENEEAVDDSQLPKDRFSAERLKGVDSTLKIQPAELGDSAVYLCASSLDWPGQGNYGYTFGSGTRLTVV.

V usage is TRBV4-1 and J usage is TRBJ2-7, with D perhaps matching TRBD2 (6 bases). This CDR3 is 15 amino acids long. The V end was cut by 0 bases, the J end by 1 base, with 10 bases between. Germline values: CDR1 MGHRA, CDR2 YSYEKL. This CDR3 reads CASSQDPTSSYEQYF. CDR3 in DNA: TGCGCCAGCAGCCAAGATCCGACTAGTTCCTACGAGCAGTACTTC.

The chain carries TRBV2 and TRBJ2-1; D unresolved. V shed 1 base and J shed 4 bases, with 5 bases lying between them. Germline V gene sequence: CDR1 SNHLY, CDR2 FYNNEI. This CDR3 spans 13 amino acids. The CDR3 bases are TGTGCCAGCAGTGAAGAAACTTACAATGAGCAGTTCTTC. The encoded protein is CASSEETYNEQFF.

This clone appeared once. The chain uses TRBV27 and TRBJ1-2, with no clear D. Looked up from germline, CDR1 is MNHEY and CDR2 is SMNVEV (reference sequence). The germline V and J ends were trimmed by 4 bases and 2 bases, with 11 bases remaining between them. The CDR3 is 14 amino acids. CDR3: CASSSRGANYGYTF. In DNA form, the CDR3 reads TGTGCCAGCAGTTCCCGGGGAGCAAACTATGGCTACACCTTC.